This entry lists 21 T cell receptor beta chains sequenced from one sample in a study of T cell responses to AZD1222 COVID-19 vaccine. The assay was immunoSEQ multiplex PCR, and TCRdb's table has in-frame clones only and misses some. The sample has roughly 180,000 clones, over 80% seen once. Specimen: peripheral blood, collected on day 0 of MenACWY control vaccination. These receptors came from an adult in good health.

The rearrangement joins TRBV28 to TRBJ1-2, with a tentative D call TRBD1 (5 bases). V was cut by 6 bases and J by 6 bases, with 14 bases left in between. Germline V gives CDR1 MDHEN, CDR2 SYDVKM. The CDR3 is 13 amino acids. This CDR3 is CASRTGTTNGYTF. CDR3 in DNA: TGTGCCAGCAGAACCGGGACGACGAATGGCTACACCTTC.

This clone has only a few counts. This rearrangement joins TRBV12-3 or TRBV12-4 to TRBJ1-2, with D unclear. V was cut by 1 base and J by 4 bases, with 4 bases left in between. This CDR3 is built from 12 residues. The CDR3 DNA is TGTGCCAGCAGTTTAGGCCTCTATGGCTACACCTTC. Its translation: CASSLGLYGYTF.

This clone was observed a handful of times. The chain couples TRBV24-1 to TRBJ1-2, with D possibly TRBD1 on 5 matching bases. There are 15 residues in the CDR3. V was trimmed by 4 bases and J by 14 bases, leaving 25 bases between them. Germline V gene sequence: CDR1 KGHDR, CDR2 SFDVKD. The CDR3 DNA reads TGTGCCACCAGTGACTACCCAATCGGGAGTAGGGGTCTAACCTTC. Amino acids: CATSDYPIGSRGLTF.

The genes are TRBV7-6 and TRBJ1-1, with 10 bases lining up with TRBD1. CDR1 and CDR2 (germline): SGHVS, FNYEAQ. CDR3 length: 14 residues. Unmatched junction bases numbered 2, after V lost 4 bases and J lost 3 bases. The CDR3 nucleotides read TGTGCCAGCAGCTCGGGACAGGGGTACACTGAAGCTTTCTTT. Its protein is CASSSGQGYTEAFF.

The gene calls are TRBV7-2 and TRBJ2-5, with TRBD2 matching over 10 bases. V lost 5 bases and J lost 4; bases outside the gene matches: 10. This CDR3 has 16 amino acids. Per the germline V gene, CDR1 is SGHTA and CDR2 is FQGNSA. The CDR3 DNA reads as TGTGCCAGCAGCGCGGGCGCAGCGGGGGGGTTAGAGACCCAGTACTTC. Its translation: CASSAGAAGGLETQYF.

The CDR3 sequence is CASSELETQYF. The CDR3 DNA follows: TGCGCCAGCAGCGAGCTGGAGACCCAGTACTTC. The V and J genes are TRBV5-1 and TRBJ2-5; D is uncertain. The V end was cut by 4 bases, the J end by 5 bases, with 6 bases between. Per the germline V gene, CDR1 is SGHRS and CDR2 is YFSETQ. This CDR3 has 11 residues.

The chain has TRBV6-1 and TRBJ1-5; no clear D gene. V was pared by 2 bases and J by 5 bases, with 16 bases between. Germline CDR1 MNHNS, CDR2 SASEGT. The CDR3 is made up of 16 amino acids. As DNA, the CDR3 is TGTGCCAGCAGTGAAAGTTTCCGGATGAGGGATCAGCCCCAGCATTTT. It yields the protein CASSESFRMRDQPQHF.

The chain employs TRBV7-8 and TRBJ1-2, with D perhaps TRBD1 (6 bases). Trimming took 5 bases from V and 5 from J, leaving 21 bases between them. This CDR3 comprises 16 residues. CDR1 and CDR2 from the germline V gene are SGHVS and FQNEAQ. Here the CDR3 DNA reads TGTGCCAGCAGCCCACGCATCGAGGGGGTGGGTTATGGCTACACCTTC. Translation gives CASSPRIEGVGYGYTF.

This clone has only one observation. The chain is built from TRBV27 and TRBJ2-3, with 12 nucleotides matching TRBD1. The germline gives CDR1 MNHEY, CDR2 SMNVEV (reference sequence). The CDR3 runs to 15 residues. With 3 bases clipped from V and 4 bases from J, the junction kept 2 bases outside the gene matches. Here the CDR3 DNA reads TGTGCCAGCAGTTTCCGGGACAGGGGGCCAGATACGCAGTATTTT. Residues: CASSFRDRGPDTQYF.

This chain connects TRBV2 to TRBJ1-5; 7 bases match TRBD1. The CDR3 has 17 amino acids. J lost 2 bases, V lost 4 bases, and 11 bases had no gene match. CDR1 and CDR2 (germline): SNHLY, FYNNEI. The CDR3 region is CASSGSMTGRGNQPQHF. CDR3 DNA sequence: TGTGCCAGCAGTGGATCAATGACAGGGAGGGGCAATCAGCCCCAGCATTTT.

V usage is TRBV5-4 and J usage is TRBJ2-3; 11 bases are shared with TRBD2. CDR3 size: 16 residues. Per germline, CDR1 SGHNT and CDR2 YYREEE (reference sequence). The J segment lost 3 bases and the V segment lost 4 bases, leaving 7 bases of the junction unmatched. Written as DNA, the CDR3 is TGTGCCAGCAGCCTTACTAGCGGGGGCGGTACAGATACGCAGTATTTT. Translation: CASSLTSGGGTDTQYF.

This chain joins TRBV3-1 (or the pseudogene TRBV3-2) and TRBJ1-1, with a weak D call TRBD1 (5 bases). The length of the CDR3 is 15 residues. Germline-derived CDR1 and CDR2 are LGHDT and YNNKEL (reference sequence). Deletions cut 4 bases from V and 0 bases from J, with 12 bases between. CDR3 sequence (DNA): TGTGCCAGCAGCCCAACAGGAGGCTTGAACACTGAAGCTTTCTTT. Translated: CASSPTGGLNTEAFF.

This chain links TRBV15 with TRBJ2-7, with a possible D match to TRBD1 (7 bases). From germline, CDR1 is LNHNV and CDR2 YYDKDF (reference sequence). Trimming removed 9 bases at V and 5 bases at J, with 23 bases between. CDR3 length equals 15 residues. CDR3 protein: CATRTGLSGLNEQYF. As DNA, the CDR3 is TGTGCCACGAGGACAGGACTAAGTGGCCTAAACGAGCAGTACTTC.

This chain uses TRBV3-1 (or the pseudogene TRBV3-2) with TRBJ2-7; D remains unclear. Trimming took off 0 bases at V and 8 bases at J, with 8 bases between the two ends. Per the germline V gene, CDR1 is LGHDT and CDR2 is YNNKEL (reference sequence). The CDR3 runs 12 residues. CDR3: CASSQDEDKQYF. CDR3 nucleotides: TGTGCCAGCAGCCAAGACGAAGACAAGCAGTACTTC.

V is TRBV9 and J is TRBJ1-2, with 11 bases identical to TRBD1. The CDR3 totals 17 residues. Losses at the gene ends were 4 bases for V and 3 bases for J; bases not matched to a gene: 11. Germline CDR1 reads SGDLS; CDR2 reads YYNGEE. The CDR3 loop reads CASSNRDRGLVDYGYTF. The CDR3 nucleotides are TGTGCCAGCAGCAACCGGGACAGGGGGTTAGTGGACTATGGCTACACCTTC.

The J gene is TRBJ2-7, the V gene TRBV14; TRBD2 matches at 12 bases. This CDR3 is 15 amino acids long. Looked up from germline, CDR1 is SGHDN and CDR2 is FVKESK. Trimming at V came to 4 bases and at J to 5 bases, leaving 6 bases not matched to a gene. The CDR3 DNA is TGTGCCAGCAGCCGAGCTAGCGGGAGGGCCCACGAGCAGTACTTC. Translated: CASSRASGRAHEQYF.

V usage is TRBV27 and J usage is TRBJ2-3, with no clear D. The CDR3 runs 16 residues. V was clipped by 4 bases and J by 4 bases, with 18 bases between them. Germline CDR1 MNHEY, CDR2 SMNVEV (reference sequence). CDR3 amino acids: CASSSRTIPWADTQYF. CDR3 in DNA: TGTGCCAGCAGTTCAAGGACCATCCCGTGGGCAGATACGCAGTATTTT.

The rearrangement joins TRBV9 to TRBJ2-5; D gene ambiguous. Between the trimmed V and J ends, which lost 2 bases and 4 bases, there was a span of 12 bases. CDR3 length equals 14 residues. Germline V lookup: CDR1 SGDLS, CDR2 YYNGEE. CDR3 nucleotides: TGTGCCAGCAGCGTCGACGGCCGGGCAGAGACCCAGTACTTC. This gives the protein CASSVDGRAETQYF.

The sample holds one count of this clone. J is TRBJ2-7 and V is TRBV5-1, with D perhaps matching TRBD1 (9 bases). The germline gives CDR1 SGHRS, CDR2 YFSETQ. This CDR3 has 16 amino acids. The V end was cut by 3 bases, the J end by 5 bases, with 21 bases between. CDR3 DNA: TGCGCCAGCAGCTCGGGGGGGACAGGGACCCAGAACGAGCAGTACTTC. As protein: CASSSGGTGTQNEQYF. Looking up the rest from reference TRBV5-1 and TRBJ2-7 gives the full variable domain: KAGVTQTPRYLIKTRGQQVTLSCSPISGHRSVSWYQQTPGQGLQFLFEYFSETQRNKGNFPGRFSGRQFSNSRSEMNVSTLELGDSALYLCASSSGGTGTQNEQYFGPGTRLTVT.

The V call is TRBV11-2, the J call TRBJ2-3; D gene uncertain. V shed 0 bases and J shed 3 bases, with 1 base lying between them. The germline gives CDR1 SGHAT, CDR2 FQNNGV. The CDR3 extends over 12 amino acids. As DNA, the CDR3 is TGTGCCAGCAGCTTAGAAACAGATACGCAGTATTTT. Protein product: CASSLETDTQYF.

This chain joins TRBV7-3 and TRBJ2-5; 8 bases map to TRBD2. CDR1 is SGHTA and CDR2 is FQGTGA in the germline V gene. With V trimmed by 1 base and J by 5 bases, 6 bases remained unmatched. This CDR3 spans 15 amino acids. Here the CDR3 reads CASSLNGGADETQYF. In DNA form, the CDR3 reads TGTGCCAGCAGCTTAAACGGGGGGGCCGATGAGACCCAGTACTTC.